This T cell receptor (beta chain) is drawn from a study of blood T cell repertoires in COVID-19 (dated by TCRdb to 2020 to 2022). For context, the study as a whole: Samples from collaborators originated in the United States, Italy and Spain and spanned both the acute and convalescent phases of COVID-19. The material from the prospective study consisted of cDNA or gDNA derived from T cells, B-cell-depleted T cells, or PBMCs. The dataset comprised deeply sampled blood TCRbeta repertoires from subjects exposed to, actively infected with, or recovered from COVID-19. The repertoires were released in a freely available public database intended as a resource for research on the immune response to SARS-CoV-2. Samples were obtained from the ongoing ImmuneRACE study (first 160 participants) and from about 1,300 subjects provided by 6 global collaborators. Sample metadata almost always included a de-identified subject ID, COVID-19 status, age in years and sex. Where HLA class I and class II types were available, the types were taken from metadata supplied by the sample provider, not from assay-based typing. General findings and caveats noted by the study authors: How much clinical and demographic metadata was included differed by source and by participant, and the metadata was provided uncurated.

Collaborating institutions collected whole blood in K2EDTA tubes following their own protocols. For TCRbeta analysis, collaborators shipped samples in one of three forms: frozen whole blood, isolated PBMCs, or DNA extracted from either of those sample types. This clone was picked up one time. Its antigen is still unknown. Base qualities are missing; no much larger clone stands one base away. The immunoSEQ Assay, a bias-controlled multiplex PCR, was used to amplify TCRbeta CDR3 regions from genomic DNA. From the authors' description of their analysis: The number of nucleated cells in each sample was estimated from the amplification of reference gene primers within the assay. To quantify the absolute abundance of each unique TCRbeta CDR3 rearrangement, sequence reads were collapsed and filtered. For each sample, productive Simpson clonality was calculated as the square root of Simpson's diversity index over productive rearrangements. Here the immuneACCESS table is served through TCRdb, limited to in-frame sequences with V and J called. Missing clones are a known gap in these copies; in checked studies unresolved V genes cover under half, and the rest lacks a known reason. The V and J calls and clone size are taken from that table; D and trimming were inferred from the DNA. Recorded for this sample are under 150,000 clones; 90% of them occurred a single time. The ten largest account for approximately 1.9% of the sample.

Based on the germline V gene (reference sequence), the CDR1 and CDR2 sequences are SGHNT and YYREEE. From its cysteine to its phenylalanine, the CDR3 spans 15 amino acids. The sequence is cut down to CDR3 DNA, 45 bases in frame from base 1. Trimming removed 4 bases from V and 7 bases from J; the gene matches leave 12 bases unexplained. Sequences were obtained from peripheral blood. The TCR originated in a human donor with active COVID-19. The donor label of this sample is uncertain. The sequence links TRBV5-4 to TRBJ1-2; 8 bases in between match TRBD1. The CDR3 region has the sequence CASSPWTGQEVGYTF. The sequenced DNA: TGTGCCAGCAGCCCCTGGACAGGGCAGGAGGTTGGCTACACCTTC.